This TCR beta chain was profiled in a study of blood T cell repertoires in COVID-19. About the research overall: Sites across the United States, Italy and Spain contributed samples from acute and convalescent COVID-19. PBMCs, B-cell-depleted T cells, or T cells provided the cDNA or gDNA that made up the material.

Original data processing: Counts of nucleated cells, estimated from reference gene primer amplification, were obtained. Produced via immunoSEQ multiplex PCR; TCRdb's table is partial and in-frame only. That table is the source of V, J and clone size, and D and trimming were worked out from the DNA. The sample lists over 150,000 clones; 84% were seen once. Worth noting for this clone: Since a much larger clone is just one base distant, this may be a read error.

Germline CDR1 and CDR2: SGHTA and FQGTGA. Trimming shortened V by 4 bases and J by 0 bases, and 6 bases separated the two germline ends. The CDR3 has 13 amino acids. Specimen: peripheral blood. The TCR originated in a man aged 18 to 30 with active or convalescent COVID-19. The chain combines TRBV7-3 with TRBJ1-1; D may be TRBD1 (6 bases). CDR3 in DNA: TGTGCCAGCAGCTGGACAGTGAACACTGAAGCTTTCTTT. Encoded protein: CASSWTVNTEAFF.